The 21 T cell receptor beta chains listed next were all sequenced from one sample in a study of shared clonotypes between healthy human individuals. Sequencing was performed with immunoSEQ multiplex PCR; in TCRdb, only in-frame clones are kept and a portion is missing. Among 2 million to 3 million clones, 90% to 95% were seen once, and the ten largest hold roughly 0.36%. The source material was naive CD4+ T cells from PBMCs. Subset noted: CD45RA+ positively selected. The receptor source for this set is a man aged 18 to 30 in good health. Some clones in this sample may be carry-over from other donors' samples.

The chain couples TRBV19 to TRBJ1-4; D unresolved. Looked up from germline, CDR1 is LNHDA and CDR2 is SQIVND (reference sequence). Trimming removed 3 bases from V and 6 bases from J, with 8 bases in between. This CDR3 has 13 residues. The chain's CDR3 is CASSIGLHEKLFF. The CDR3 DNA sequence: TGTGCCAGTAGTATCGGGCTTCATGAAAAACTGTTTTTT.

The rearrangement joins TRBV28 to TRBJ1-5; D gene ambiguous. The V end lost 5 bases, the J end lost 7 bases, and 12 bases lay between the germline ends. Per the germline V gene, CDR1 is MDHEN and CDR2 is SYDVKM. The CDR3 consists of 13 residues. This chain's CDR3 is CASSLQVGQPQHF. The CDR3 nucleotides are TGTGCCAGCAGTCTCCAGGTAGGGCAGCCCCAGCATTTT.

V is TRBV6-5 and J is TRBJ2-7, with 9 bases aligning to TRBD1. The CDR3 has 15 amino acids. Germline V gives CDR1 MNHEY, CDR2 SVGAGI. Trimming cost V 4 bases and J 2 bases; bases outside gene matches: 6. As DNA, the CDR3 is TGTGCCAGCAGTTCCCCCGACAGGGGGACCTACGAGCAGTACTTC. Encoded protein: CASSSPDRGTYEQYF.

The chain couples TRBV6-5 to TRBJ1-2; TRBD1 matches at 7 bases. Trimming removed 6 bases from V and 3 bases from J; junction bases left unmatched: 4. Germline V lookup: CDR1 MNHEY, CDR2 SVGAGI. This CDR3 contains 13 residues. This CDR3 reads CASSIGTDYGYTF. The CDR3 DNA reads as TGTGCCAGCAGCATTGGGACAGACTATGGCTACACCTTC.

The gene calls are TRBV27 and TRBJ2-5; 7 bases match TRBD2. V gave up 7 bases and J gave up 1 base; unmatched junction bases: 6. In germline, CDR1 is MNHEY, CDR2 SMNVEV (reference sequence). The CDR3 extends over 14 amino acids. CDR3 loop: CASTTSGGQETQYF. For the CDR3, the DNA is TGTGCCAGCACTACATCGGGGGGCCAAGAGACCCAGTACTTC.

This clone was detected only once. This CDR3 is also generated by other DNA sequences in the sample. The gene calls are TRBV11-2 and TRBJ2-5; no clear D gene. The closer fit of TRBJ2-7 to the DNA end suggests the J call may be wrong. The CDR3 runs 11 residues. CDR1 SGHAT and CDR2 FQNNGV come from the germline V gene. The CDR3 reads CASSLFYEQYF. The CDR3 bases are TGTGCCAGCAGCTTATTCTACGAGCAGTACTTC.

The rearrangement links TRBV6-5 to TRBJ1-1; no reliable D call. The V and J ends lost 2 bases and 4 bases respectively, with 11 bases between them. The CDR3 loop spans 14 amino acids. The germline V gene encodes CDR1 MNHEY and CDR2 SVGAGI. The DNA of the CDR3 is TGTGCCAGCAGTTACGGTGGGCATGGCACTGAAGCTTTCTTT. It is translated as CASSYGGHGTEAFF.

V gene TRBV6-1 combines with J gene TRBJ1-1, with no clear D. Germline assignment: CDR1 MNHNS and CDR2 SASEGT. Trimming shortened V by 5 bases and J by 7 bases, and 11 bases separated the two germline ends. The CDR3 consists of 12 residues. CDR3 sequence: CASSKLGGEAFF. The CDR3 DNA sequence: TGTGCCAGCAGTAAGCTTGGAGGTGAAGCTTTCTTT.

V usage is TRBV19 and J usage is TRBJ1-1, with 7 bases lining up with TRBD1. The germline V gene has CDR1 LNHDA and CDR2 SQIVND (reference sequence). This CDR3 comprises 14 residues. The junction had 12 bases not matched to a gene; V was cut back by 9 bases and J by 5 bases. CDR3: CASVSGQLRTEAFF. As DNA, the CDR3 is TGTGCCAGCGTTTCGGGACAGCTGAGAACTGAAGCTTTCTTT.

V usage is TRBV21-1 and J usage is TRBJ2-7; no check of the table's D call, TRBD1, against the DNA was made. TRBV21-1 is a known pseudogene. CDR3 length: 18 amino acids. The CDR3, as DNA: TGTGCCAGCAGCAAAAAAACCACGGGGACAGGTGGGGACTACGAGCAGTACTTC. This gives the protein CASSKKTTGTGGDYEQYF.

For this clone: One end of the junction does not line up with germline, which may come from a read error. The sample carries other DNA sequences with the same CDR3. The rearrangement joins TRBV5-1 to TRBJ2-5; D remains ambiguous. Per the germline V gene, CDR1 is SGHRS and CDR2 is YFSETQ. CDR3 length: 13 residues. The CDR3 loop reads CASSLGSFETQYF. Written as DNA, the CDR3 is TGCGCTAGCAGCTTGGGGTCGTTTGAGACCCAGTACTTC.

The chain couples TRBV14 to TRBJ2-7, with 11 positions matching TRBD2. The germline gives CDR1 SGHDN, CDR2 FVKESK. The J segment lost 4 bases and the V segment lost 1 base, leaving 6 bases of the junction unmatched. The CDR3 loop spans 16 amino acids. The CDR3 DNA reads TGTGCCAGCAGCCAAGGGTCTAGCGGGAGGCATTACGAGCAGTACTTC. Residues: CASSQGSSGRHYEQYF.

The chain employs TRBV5-1 and TRBJ2-5, with D hard to call. V lost 2 bases to trimming and J lost 0 bases, with 11 bases between them. Germline V gene sequence: CDR1 SGHRS, CDR2 YFSETQ. This CDR3 has 15 amino acids. The CDR3 loop is CASSLEISYQETQYF. The CDR3 nucleotides read TGCGCCAGCAGCTTAGAGATTTCGTACCAAGAGACCCAGTACTTC.

V is TRBV5-1 and J is TRBJ2-1, with unresolved D. Trimming took 1 base from V and 7 from J, leaving 15 bases between them. There are 15 residues in the CDR3. Germline values: CDR1 SGHRS, CDR2 YFSETQ. The CDR3: CASSLFGQQENEQFF. In DNA, the CDR3 is TGCGCCAGCAGCTTGTTCGGCCAGCAGGAAAATGAGCAGTTCTTC.

V is TRBV4-1 and J is TRBJ2-2, with a weak D call TRBD2 (5 bases). CDR3 length: 17 amino acids. Germline assignment: CDR1 MGHRA and CDR2 YSYEKL. The V end lost 3 bases, the J end lost 3 bases, and 17 bases lay between the germline ends. The DNA of the CDR3 is TGCGCCAGCAGCCACCCCCCCCTCCCGGGATACACCGGGGAGCTGTTTTTT. It is translated as CASSHPPLPGYTGELFF.

As DNA, the CDR3 is TGTGCCAGTATACCGGGACAGGGGGCGCGCGGCTATGGCTACACCTTC. It yields the protein CASIPGQGARGYGYTF. The rearrangement links TRBV28 to TRBJ1-2; 12 nucleotides line up with TRBD1. Trimming removed 9 bases from V and 4 bases from J; junction bases left unmatched: 12. There are 16 residues in the CDR3. Germline V gene data show CDR1 as MDHEN and CDR2 as SYDVKM.

The chain uses TRBV29-1 and TRBJ1-1; D call uncertain. The germline V and J ends were trimmed by 4 bases and 7 bases, with 10 bases remaining between them. Germline V gene sequence: CDR1 SQVTM, CDR2 ANQGSEA. The CDR3 covers 11 residues. CDR3 in DNA: TGCAGCGTTGTTAGGGTAGATGAAGCTTTCTTT. It is translated as CSVVRVDEAFF.

The chain employs TRBV4-2 and TRBJ1-5; 7 bases match TRBD1. This CDR3 has 17 residues. The germline V gene encodes CDR1 LGHNA and CDR2 YNFKEQ. V shed 0 bases and J 4 bases; nucleotides not matched to a gene: 9. This CDR3 reads CASSQDPGTAFNQPQHF. The CDR3 DNA follows: TGTGCCAGCAGCCAAGATCCCGGGACAGCTTTTAATCAGCCCCAGCATTTT.

This clone was seen only a few times. The chain couples TRBV27 to TRBJ1-5; unclear D gene. The CDR3 is 14 residues long. In germline, CDR1 is MNHEY, CDR2 SMNVEV (reference sequence). Trimming cost V 5 bases and J 4 bases, with 12 bases left between them. CDR3 DNA: TGTGCCAGCAGTCCGGGCAGCATTAATCAGCCCCAGCATTTT. Protein: CASSPGSINQPQHF.

This clone turned up a few times. The chain carries TRBV19 and TRBJ2-1, with a weak D call TRBD2 (5 bases). The V gene lost 3 bases and the J gene lost 4 bases, with 10 bases spanning the gap. Germline CDR1 reads LNHDA; CDR2 reads SQIVND (reference sequence). The CDR3 is made up of 14 amino acids. The CDR3 region is CASSIPGLYNEQFF. CDR3 coding DNA: TGTGCCAGTAGTATCCCTGGACTTTACAATGAGCAGTTCTTC.

The J gene is TRBJ1-5, the V gene TRBV28; no reliable D call. V was clipped by 6 bases and J by 1 base, with 28 bases between them. Germline V lookup: CDR1 MDHEN, CDR2 SYDVKM. This CDR3 has 20 residues. CDR3 protein: CASSYTWKEGLVESNQPQHF. In DNA form, the CDR3 reads TGTGCCAGCAGCTACACATGGAAGGAAGGGCTGGTGGAAAGCAATCAGCCCCAGCATTTT. Full variable domain (rest looked up from reference TRBV28 and TRBJ1-5): DVKVTQSSRYLVKRTGEKVFLECVQDMDHENMFWYRQDPGLGLRLIYFSYDVKMKEKGDIPEGYSVSREKKERFSLILESASTNQTSMYLCASSYTWKEGLVESNQPQHFGDGTRLSIL.